The 10 T cell receptor beta chains below all came from one sample that was sequenced in a study of blood T cell repertoires in COVID-19. This table comes from immunoSEQ multiplex PCR, and its TCRdb copy is limited to in-frame clones, with some not included. Of approximately 300,000 clones in the sample, 80% to 90% were seen once. Sequencing used peripheral blood. These receptors were obtained from a woman aged 50 to 65 with acute or convalescent COVID-19.

The chain recombines TRBV5-8 with TRBJ2-1; 10 bases are shared with TRBD2. The length of the CDR3 is 16 residues. Looked up from germline, CDR1 is SGHTS and CDR2 is YDEGEE. V dropped 1 base and J dropped 4; count of bases not matched to a gene: 5. The CDR3 bases are TGTGCCAGCAGCTTGTTTAGCGGGGGGCTTTACAATGAGCAGTTCTTC. Protein: CASSLFSGGLYNEQFF.

The genes are TRBV18 and TRBJ2-2; TRBD2 aligns across 11 bases. V was pared by 1 base and J by 6 bases, with 4 bases of the junction left unmatched. Germline loops: CDR1 KGHSH, CDR2 LQKENI. The CDR3 extends over 16 amino acids. DNA for the CDR3: TGTGCCAGCTCACCACGACTAGCGGGACGGGCCGGGGAGCTGTTTTTT. Protein sequence: CASSPRLAGRAGELFF.

V usage is TRBV29-1 and J usage is TRBJ1-1; weak D call: TRBD1 (5 bases). The CDR3 runs 12 residues. V shed 3 bases and J shed 9 bases, with 14 bases lying between them. CDR1 is SQVTM, CDR2 ANQGSEA, per germline. The CDR3 region is CSVDRANVKAFF. For the CDR3, the DNA is TGCAGCGTTGACAGGGCCAATGTTAAAGCTTTCTTT. Full variable domain (outside the CDR3, taken from reference TRBV29-1 and TRBJ1-1): SAVISQKPSRDICQRGTSLTIQCQVDSQVTMMFWYRQQPGQSLTLIATANQGSEATYESGFVIDKFPISRPNLTFSTLTVSNMSPEDSSIYLCSVDRANVKAFFGQGTRLTVV.

This clone was picked up a small number of times. Other DNA sequences within the sample encode an identical CDR3. The chain carries TRBV2 and TRBJ1-2; 9 bases match TRBD1. Germline trimming cut 5 bases from V and 6 bases from J; bases unmatched to any gene: 4. The CDR3 has 13 amino acids. Germline CDR1 is SNHLY and CDR2 is FYNNEI. The CDR3 loop is CASSSTGGDGYTF. CDR3 coding DNA: TGTGCCAGCAGTTCCACAGGGGGCGATGGCTACACCTTC.

The gene calls are TRBV29-1 and TRBJ1-1; D is perhaps TRBD1 (6 bases). This CDR3 comprises 12 residues. Germline V gene sequence: CDR1 SQVTM, CDR2 ANQGSEA. With 6 bases removed from V and 8 bases from J, the gap between germline ends came to 16 bases. The CDR3 loop reads CSVVGAGREAFF. The CDR3 nucleotides read TGCAGCGTGGTGGGGGCTGGACGGGAAGCTTTCTTT. Filled out from reference TRBV29-1 and TRBJ1-1, the complete variable domain reads SAVISQKPSRDICQRGTSLTIQCQVDSQVTMMFWYRQQPGQSLTLIATANQGSEATYESGFVIDKFPISRPNLTFSTLTVSNMSPEDSSIYLCSVVGAGREAFFGQGTRLTVV.

The chain combines TRBV6-5 with TRBJ2-1; TRBD2 aligns across 8 bases. Germline V gene data show CDR1 as MNHEY and CDR2 as SVGAGI. Trimming at V came to 5 bases and at J to 2 bases, leaving 5 bases not matched to a gene. This CDR3 has 15 residues. The DNA for the CDR3 is TGTGCCAGCAGTCCCGGGACTAGAGCCTACAATGAGCAGTTCTTC. This sequence encodes CASSPGTRAYNEQFF.

This rearrangement joins TRBV7-6 to TRBJ2-7; 7 nucleotides agree with TRBD1. This CDR3 contains 13 residues. Looked up from germline, CDR1 is SGHVS and CDR2 is FNYEAQ. J was trimmed by 5 bases and V by 11 bases; bases with no gene match: 12. The CDR3 protein is CAVRQGELNEQYF. CDR3 nucleotide sequence: TGTGCCGTTCGCCAGGGGGAATTGAACGAGCAGTACTTC.

This chain uses TRBV5-6 with TRBJ1-2, with 8 bases aligning to TRBD1. The CDR3 is made up of 17 amino acids. The trim removed 4 bases at V and 4 bases at J, leaving 15 bases unmatched. Germline CDR1 and CDR2: SGHDT and YYEEEE. CDR3 DNA: TGTGCCAGCAGCACTGTTCGGGCCGACAGGGGATCCTATGGCTACACCTTC. As protein: CASSTVRADRGSYGYTF.

CDR3 bases: TGTGCCTGGAGTGTACGGGGTTACTGGGGAAAAACTGAAGCTTTCTTT. The encoded protein is CAWSVRGYWGKTEAFF. V usage is TRBV30 and J usage is TRBJ1-1; D is unresolved. The CDR3 has 16 amino acids. Trimming removed 0 bases from V and 5 bases from J, with 19 bases in between. Germline V gives CDR1 GTSNPN, CDR2 SVGIG (reference sequence). The variable domain in full, with the rest retrieved from reference TRBV30 and TRBJ1-1, is SQTIHQWPATLVQPVGSPLSLECTVEGTSNPNLYWYRQAAGRGLQLLFYSVGIGQISSEVPQNLSASRPQDRQFILSSKKLLLSDSGFYLCAWSVRGYWGKTEAFFGQGTRLTVV.

The rearrangement uses TRBV11-2 and TRBJ1-1, with D unresolved. CDR3 length equals 14 residues. The V gene lost 2 bases and the J gene lost 0 bases, with 7 bases spanning the gap. Per germline, CDR1 SGHAT and CDR2 FQNNGV. The CDR3 spells CASSLNAVNTEAFF. DNA for the CDR3: TGTGCCAGCAGCTTAAACGCAGTGAACACTGAAGCTTTCTTT.